The text below deals with one T cell receptor (beta chain). The antigen it binds to is not known. Base qualities are not recorded, but no much larger clone differs from it by a single base. The V end loses 5 bases and the J end loses 4 bases, and a stretch of 12 bases separates them. Its CDR3 holds 14 amino acids, cysteine through phenylalanine. The only DNA kept is the CDR3, 42 bases in frame from the first base. The germline V gene (reference sequence) gives CDR1 as SEHNR and CDR2 as FQNEAQ. The sample is drawn from a study of CD8 T cells in Susac syndrome (dated by TCRdb to between 2019 and 2020). The study in broad terms: Among the Susac syndrome patients who were sequenced, clinically active disease was present in six and clinical remission was observed in roughly 8. Susac syndrome patients were therapy-naive, on corticosteroids (some also receiving IVIg), or on IVIg alone at blood withdrawal. The study used repertoire sequencing to test whether antigen drove CD8+ T cell activation and differentiation in Susac syndrome. The clonality of the CD8+ T cell repertoire was compared across approximately 11 healthy donors, roughly 14 Susac syndrome patients and around 16 multiple sclerosis patients. General findings and caveats noted by the study authors: Sixteen and five Susac-specific public clones were found in the total CD8+ and CD8+ TEMRA repertoires, respectively. Clonal expansion was seen in Susac syndrome CD8+ repertoires, peaking in CD8+ TEMRA cells and being greater in clinically active patients than in remitting ones. The TCR sequencing and HLA analysis was acknowledged to have included a relatively small number of individuals.

RNA was extracted with the RNeasy kit and about 0.5 to 1 ug was reverse transcribed using random hexamers. TCR beta CDR3 regions were amplified with the immunoSEQ multiplex PCR assay covering 54 Vbeta and 13 Jbeta segments. PCR amplification bias was corrected using a synthetic template baseline for primer optimization and computational correction. The original pipeline was this. Reads were annotated to V, D and J genes per IMGT and analyzed with immunoSEQ Analyzer, keeping only productive sequences. Clonality was computed as one minus Shannon entropy normalized by log2 of the number of productive unique sequences. For each patient and control, public and private clones were evaluated within the 100 most prevalent clones. Susac-specific clones were defined as absent from healthy and MS cohorts, roughly 1,100 published viral clones and other ImmuneACCESS disease sequences. In TCRdb, the public reads were trimmed at Q25 with fastp and aligned with MiXCR, with productive beta chains retained. One record per CDR3 amino acid sequence lists the most common genes and DNA. Clone size and V and J calls follow TCRdb, not the original study. The sample profile shows fewer than 95,000 distinct CDR3 sequences; about 96% of them were found once. The ten largest clones capture about 0.65% of the sample.

Peripheral blood CD8+ and CD4+ T cells from healthy donors, Susac syndrome patients and multiple sclerosis patients were profiled using high-throughput TCR beta sequencing. Susac syndrome patients met recently defined diagnostic criteria for definite or probable disease. Bulk CD8+ and CD4+ T cells were purified magnetically by negative isolation, whereas CD8+ TEMRA cells were enriched by FACS. Blood was drawn into EDTA tubes, processed within 24 hours, and PBMCs were isolated by density gradient centrifugation. PBMCs destined for TCR sequencing were cryopreserved in liquid nitrogen and later thawed in a 37 °C water bath. Purity of sorted or isolated CD4+, CD8+ and CD8+ TEMRA cells was at least 90%.

The specimen sequenced was CD8+ T cells from PBMCs. The rearranged segments are TRBV7-9 and TRBJ2-1; TRBD1 is a weak D gene call, 6 bases matching. The receptor was derived from a human donor with Susac syndrome. The DNA sequence reads TGTGCCAGCAGCCCCGGACAGATATACAATGAGCAGTTCTTC. Translated, it reads CASSPGQIYNEQFF.